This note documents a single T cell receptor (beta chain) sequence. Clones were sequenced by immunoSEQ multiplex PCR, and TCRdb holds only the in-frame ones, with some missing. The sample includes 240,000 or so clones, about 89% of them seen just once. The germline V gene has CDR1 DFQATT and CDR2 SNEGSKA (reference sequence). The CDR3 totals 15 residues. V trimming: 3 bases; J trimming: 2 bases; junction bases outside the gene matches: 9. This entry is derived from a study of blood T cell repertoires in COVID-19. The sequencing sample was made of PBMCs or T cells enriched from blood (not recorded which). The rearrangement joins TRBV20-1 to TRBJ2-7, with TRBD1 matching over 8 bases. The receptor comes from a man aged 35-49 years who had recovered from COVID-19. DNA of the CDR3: TGCAGTGCTAGTCGTCCGAGGACAGGGACCTACGAGCAGTACTTC. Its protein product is CSASRPRTGTYEQYF.